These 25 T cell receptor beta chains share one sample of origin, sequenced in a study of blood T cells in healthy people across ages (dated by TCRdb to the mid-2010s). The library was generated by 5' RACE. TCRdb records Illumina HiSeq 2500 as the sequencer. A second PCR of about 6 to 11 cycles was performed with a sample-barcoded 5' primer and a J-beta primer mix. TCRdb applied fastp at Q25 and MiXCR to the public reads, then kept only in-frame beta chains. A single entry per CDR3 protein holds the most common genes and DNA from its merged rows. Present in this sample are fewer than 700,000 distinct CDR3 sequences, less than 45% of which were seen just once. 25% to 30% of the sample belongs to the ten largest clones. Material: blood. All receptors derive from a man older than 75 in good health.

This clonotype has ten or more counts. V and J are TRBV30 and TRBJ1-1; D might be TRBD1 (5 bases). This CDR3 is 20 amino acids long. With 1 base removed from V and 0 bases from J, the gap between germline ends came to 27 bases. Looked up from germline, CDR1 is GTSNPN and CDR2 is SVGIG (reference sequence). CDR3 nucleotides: TGTGCCTGGAGTGAACCCCTTGGGGGGGTCGGTTTCGGGATGAACACTGAAGCTTTCTTT. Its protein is CAWSEPLGGVGFGMNTEAFF.

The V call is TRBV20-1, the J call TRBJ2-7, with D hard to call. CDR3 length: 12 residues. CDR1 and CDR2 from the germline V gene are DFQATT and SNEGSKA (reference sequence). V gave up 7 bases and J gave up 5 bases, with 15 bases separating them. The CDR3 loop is CSGVGTVHEQYF. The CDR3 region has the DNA TGCAGTGGAGTGGGTACGGTGCACGAGCAGTACTTC.

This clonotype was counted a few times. The CDR3 nucleotides are TGTGCCAGCAGCTTAGCAGGGGCCAAAAATGAGCAGTTCTTC. Translation gives CASSLAGAKNEQFF. The chain couples TRBV11-2 to TRBJ2-1, with a tentative D call TRBD1 (6 bases). The V gene lost 1 base and the J gene lost 7 bases, with 11 bases spanning the gap. The CDR3 has 14 residues. CDR1 is SGHAT, CDR2 FQNNGV, per germline.

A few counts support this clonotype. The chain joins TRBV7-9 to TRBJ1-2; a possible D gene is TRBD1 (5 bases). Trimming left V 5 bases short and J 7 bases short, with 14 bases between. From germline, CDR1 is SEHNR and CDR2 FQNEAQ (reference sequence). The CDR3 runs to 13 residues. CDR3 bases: TGTGCCAGCAGCCCCCTCCAGGGACGTGGCTACACCTTC. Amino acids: CASSPLQGRGYTF. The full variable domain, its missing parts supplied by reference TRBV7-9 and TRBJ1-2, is DTGVSQNPRHKITKRGQNVTFRCDPISEHNRLYWYRQTLGQGPEFLTYFQNEAQLEKSRLLSDRFSAERPKGSFSTLEIQRTEQGDSAMYLCASSPLQGRGYTFGSGTRLTVV.

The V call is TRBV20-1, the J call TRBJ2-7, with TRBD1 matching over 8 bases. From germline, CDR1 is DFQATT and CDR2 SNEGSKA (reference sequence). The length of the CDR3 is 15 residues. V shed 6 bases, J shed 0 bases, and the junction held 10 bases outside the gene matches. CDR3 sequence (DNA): TGCAGTGCAAAGAGGGGACAGGTTATCTCCTACGAGCAGTACTTC. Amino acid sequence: CSAKRGQVISYEQYF.

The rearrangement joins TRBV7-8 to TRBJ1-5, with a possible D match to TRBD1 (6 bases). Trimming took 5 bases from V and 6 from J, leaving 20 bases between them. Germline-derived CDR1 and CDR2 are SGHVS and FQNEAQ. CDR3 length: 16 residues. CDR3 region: CASSLLDSSGGQPQHF. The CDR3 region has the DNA TGTGCCAGCAGCCTATTGGACAGTTCTGGGGGTCAGCCCCAGCATTTT.

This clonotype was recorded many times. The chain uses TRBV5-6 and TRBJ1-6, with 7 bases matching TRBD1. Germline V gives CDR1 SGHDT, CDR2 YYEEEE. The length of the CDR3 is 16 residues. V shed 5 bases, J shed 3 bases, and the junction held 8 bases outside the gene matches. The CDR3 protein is CASRVRDSNYNSPLHF. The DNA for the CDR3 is TGTGCCAGCAGAGTCCGGGACAGTAACTATAATTCACCCCTCCACTTT.

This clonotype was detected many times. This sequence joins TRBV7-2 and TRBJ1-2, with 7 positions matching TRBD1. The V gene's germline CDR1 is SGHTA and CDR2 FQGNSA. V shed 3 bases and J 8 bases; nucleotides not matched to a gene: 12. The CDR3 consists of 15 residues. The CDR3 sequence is CASSLAPQGSGGYTF. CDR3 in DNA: TGTGCCAGCAGCTTGGCCCCACAGGGGTCAGGGGGCTACACCTTC.

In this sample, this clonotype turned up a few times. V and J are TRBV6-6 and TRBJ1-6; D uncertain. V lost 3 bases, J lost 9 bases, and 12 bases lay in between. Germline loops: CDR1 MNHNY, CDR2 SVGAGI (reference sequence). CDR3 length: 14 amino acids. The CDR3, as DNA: TGTGCCAGCAGTTATGGGTCAGCCGTTTCACCCCTCCACTTT. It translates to CASSYGSAVSPLHF.

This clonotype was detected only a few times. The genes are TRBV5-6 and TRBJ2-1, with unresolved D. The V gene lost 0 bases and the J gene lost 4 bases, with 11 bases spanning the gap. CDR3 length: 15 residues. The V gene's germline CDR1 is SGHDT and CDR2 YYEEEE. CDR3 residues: CASSLAGLRYNEQFF. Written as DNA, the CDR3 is TGTGCCAGCAGCTTGGCCGGGCTGCGGTACAATGAGCAGTTCTTC.

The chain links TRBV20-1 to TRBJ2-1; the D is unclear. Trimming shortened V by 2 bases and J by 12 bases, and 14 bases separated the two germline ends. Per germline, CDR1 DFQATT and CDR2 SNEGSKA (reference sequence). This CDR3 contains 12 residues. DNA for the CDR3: TGCAGTGCTAGACGGTCGGTGGGTGGGCAGTTCTTC. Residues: CSARRSVGGQFF.

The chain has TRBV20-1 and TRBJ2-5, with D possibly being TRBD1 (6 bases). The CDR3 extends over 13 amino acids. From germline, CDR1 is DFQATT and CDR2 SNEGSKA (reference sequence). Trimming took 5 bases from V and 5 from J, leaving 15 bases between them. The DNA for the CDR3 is TGCAGTGCTGCACCGGGGCAGGGGGAGACCCAGTACTTC. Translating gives CSAAPGQGETQYF.

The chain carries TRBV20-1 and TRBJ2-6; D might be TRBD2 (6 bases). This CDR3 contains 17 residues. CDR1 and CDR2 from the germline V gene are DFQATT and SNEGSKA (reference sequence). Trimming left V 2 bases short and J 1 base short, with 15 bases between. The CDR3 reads CSARWREEPSGANVLTF. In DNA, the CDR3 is TGCAGTGCTAGATGGCGGGAAGAGCCTTCTGGGGCCAACGTCCTGACTTTC.

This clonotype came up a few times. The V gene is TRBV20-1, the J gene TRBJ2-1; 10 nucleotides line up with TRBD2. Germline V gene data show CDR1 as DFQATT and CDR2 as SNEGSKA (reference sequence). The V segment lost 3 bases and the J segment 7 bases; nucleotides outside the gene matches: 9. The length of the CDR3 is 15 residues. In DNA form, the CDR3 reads TGCAGTGCTAGGGAAAGACTAGCGGGTACAAATGAGCAGTTCTTC. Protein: CSARERLAGTNEQFF.

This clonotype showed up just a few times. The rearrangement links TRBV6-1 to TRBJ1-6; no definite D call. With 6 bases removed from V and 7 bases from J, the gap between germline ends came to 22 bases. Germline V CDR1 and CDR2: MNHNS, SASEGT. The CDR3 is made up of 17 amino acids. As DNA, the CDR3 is TGTGCCAGCAGCCAGAGTATGGATGGGAATTACAATTCACCCCTCCACTTT. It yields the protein CASSQSMDGNYNSPLHF.

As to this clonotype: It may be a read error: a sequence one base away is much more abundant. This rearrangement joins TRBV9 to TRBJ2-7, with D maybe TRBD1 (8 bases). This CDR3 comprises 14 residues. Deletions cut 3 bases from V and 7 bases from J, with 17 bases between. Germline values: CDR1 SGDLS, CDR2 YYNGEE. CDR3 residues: CASSAQGGYNEQYF. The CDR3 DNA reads TGTGCCAGCAGCGCACAGGGGGGGTACAATGAGCAGTACTTC.

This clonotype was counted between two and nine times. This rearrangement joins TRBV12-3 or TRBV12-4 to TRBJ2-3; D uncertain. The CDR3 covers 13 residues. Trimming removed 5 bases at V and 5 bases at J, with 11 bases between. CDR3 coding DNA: TGTGCCAGCAGTGCCCCGGACCGAGATACGCAGTATTTT. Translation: CASSAPDRDTQYF.

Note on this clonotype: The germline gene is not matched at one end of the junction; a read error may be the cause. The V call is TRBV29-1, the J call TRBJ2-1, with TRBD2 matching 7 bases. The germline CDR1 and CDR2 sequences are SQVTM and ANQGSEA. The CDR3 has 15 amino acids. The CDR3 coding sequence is TGCAGCGTTGAAGGAGCGGGATACTCCTACAATAAGCAGTTCTTC. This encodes CSVEGAGYSYNKQFF.

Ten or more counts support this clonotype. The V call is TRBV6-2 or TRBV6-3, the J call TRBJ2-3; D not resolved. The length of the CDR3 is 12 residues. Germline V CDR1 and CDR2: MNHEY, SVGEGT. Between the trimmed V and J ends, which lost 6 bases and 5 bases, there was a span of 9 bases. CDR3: CASSFLGDTQYF. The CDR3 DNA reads TGTGCCAGCAGCTTCCTAGGAGATACGCAGTATTTT.

This CDR3 reads CAWSVGQGDSEQFF. As DNA, the CDR3 is TGTGCCTGGAGTGTCGGGCAGGGGGACAGTGAGCAGTTCTTC. V usage is TRBV30 and J usage is TRBJ2-1; 7 nucleotides agree with TRBD1. The V gene's germline CDR1 is GTSNPN and CDR2 SVGIG (reference sequence). Germline trimming cut 0 bases from V and 9 bases from J; bases unmatched to any gene: 8. This CDR3 region has 14 residues.

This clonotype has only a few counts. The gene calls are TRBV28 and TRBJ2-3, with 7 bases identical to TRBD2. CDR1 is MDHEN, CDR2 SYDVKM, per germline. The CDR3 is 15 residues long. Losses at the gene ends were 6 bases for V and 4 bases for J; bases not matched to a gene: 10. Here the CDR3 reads CASSWGGERADTQYF. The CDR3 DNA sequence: TGTGCCAGCAGCTGGGGGGGAGAGAGGGCAGATACGCAGTATTTT.

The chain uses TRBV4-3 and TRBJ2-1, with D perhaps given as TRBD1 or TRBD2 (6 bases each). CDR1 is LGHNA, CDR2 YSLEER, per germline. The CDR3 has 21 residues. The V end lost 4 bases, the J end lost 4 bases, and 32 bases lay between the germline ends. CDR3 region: CASSPNTSSRGAPLIYNEQFF. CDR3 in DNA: TGCGCCAGCAGCCCGAACACCTCGAGTAGGGGGGCTCCCCTCATATACAATGAGCAGTTCTTC.

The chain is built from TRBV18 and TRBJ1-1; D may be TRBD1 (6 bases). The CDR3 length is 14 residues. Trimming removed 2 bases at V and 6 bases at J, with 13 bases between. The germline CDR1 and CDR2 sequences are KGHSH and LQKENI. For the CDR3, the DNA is TGTGCCAGCTCACCAGGGGGGGCCCCCGCTGAAGCTTTCTTT. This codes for CASSPGGAPAEAFF.

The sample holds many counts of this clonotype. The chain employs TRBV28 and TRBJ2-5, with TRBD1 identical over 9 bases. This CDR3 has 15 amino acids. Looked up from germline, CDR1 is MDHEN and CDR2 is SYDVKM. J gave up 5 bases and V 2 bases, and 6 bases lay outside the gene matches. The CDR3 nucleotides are TGTGCCAGCAGTTTACTACAGGGGGCTACCGAGACCCAGTACTTC. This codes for CASSLLQGATETQYF. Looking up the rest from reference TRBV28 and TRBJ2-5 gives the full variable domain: DVKVTQSSRYLVKRTGEKVFLECVQDMDHENMFWYRQDPGLGLRLIYFSYDVKMKEKGDIPEGYSVSREKKERFSLILESASTNQTSMYLCASSLLQGATETQYFGPGTRLLVL.

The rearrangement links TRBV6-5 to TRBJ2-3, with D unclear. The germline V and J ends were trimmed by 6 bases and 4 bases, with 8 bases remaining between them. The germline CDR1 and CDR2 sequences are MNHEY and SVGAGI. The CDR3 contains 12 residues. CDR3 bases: TGTGCCAGCAGCCTATCGCCAGATACGCAGTATTTT. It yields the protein CASSLSPDTQYF.